The 21 T cell receptor beta chains listed next were all sequenced from one sample in a study of blood T cell repertoires in COVID-19. Using immunoSEQ multiplex PCR, the repertoire was profiled, and TCRdb retains in-frame clones only, with some absent. This table holds hundreds of thousands of clones, approximately 89% found once. Sequencing was performed on PBMCs or T cells enriched from blood (not recorded which). Source of these receptors: a woman between 45 and 60 years old who had been exposed to COVID-19.

The chain joins TRBV7-9 to TRBJ2-5; D perhaps matches TRBD1 (5 bases). The CDR3 totals 15 residues. V lost 5 bases, J lost 5 bases, and 18 bases lay in between. Germline V CDR1 and CDR2: SEHNR, FQNEAQ (reference sequence). CDR3 sequence: CASSPLSGLGETQYF. Here the CDR3 DNA reads TGTGCCAGCAGCCCGTTATCAGGGCTTGGCGAGACCCAGTACTTC. The full variable domain, with the rest looked up from reference TRBV7-9 and TRBJ2-5, is DTGVSQNPRHKITKRGQNVTFRCDPISEHNRLYWYRQTLGQGPEFLTYFQNEAQLEKSRLLSDRFSAERPKGSFSTLEIQRTEQGDSAMYLCASSPLSGLGETQYFGPGTRLLVL.

This clone was seen a single time. The gene calls are TRBV3-1 (or the pseudogene TRBV3-2) and TRBJ2-1, with 7 bases identical to TRBD1. V lost 3 bases to trimming and J lost 15 bases; unmatched junction nucleotides: 5. The CDR3 totals 11 residues. Germline V gene sequence: CDR1 LGHDT, CDR2 YNNKEL (reference sequence). The CDR3 bases are TGTGCCAGCAGCCAGCGACAGGGTGTGTTCTTC. Protein: CASSQRQGVFF.

This sequence joins TRBV30 and TRBJ1-2; D is ambiguous. V was pared by 0 bases and J by 1 base, with 6 bases between. The CDR3 is 13 amino acids. Germline V lookup: CDR1 GTSNPN, CDR2 SVGIG (reference sequence). CDR3 DNA sequence: TGTGCCTGGAGTGTACTCATTAACTATGGCTACACCTTC. Encoded protein: CAWSVLINYGYTF.

The chain combines TRBV14 with TRBJ2-5; 7 nucleotides line up with TRBD2. Germline V gene sequence: CDR1 SGHDN, CDR2 FVKESK. V dropped 4 bases and J dropped 4; count of bases not matched to a gene: 6. The CDR3 is 14 amino acids. The CDR3 is CASSREGFGETQYF. The CDR3 DNA reads TGTGCCAGCAGCCGGGAGGGCTTCGGAGAGACCCAGTACTTC.

Remarks on this clone: Different DNA sequences within this sample yield the same CDR3. The chain combines TRBV28 with TRBJ1-1; D is uncertain. Germline-derived CDR1 and CDR2 are MDHEN and SYDVKM. The CDR3 totals 14 residues. V lost 2 bases and J lost 5, with 12 bases in between. Here the CDR3 reads CASSLRGGSTEAFF. CDR3 DNA sequence: TGTGCCAGCAGTTTACGGGGTGGGAGTACTGAAGCTTTCTTT.

The table lists this clone with a few counts. V gene TRBV6-5 combines with J gene TRBJ1-2, with 8 bases lining up with TRBD1. CDR3 size: 13 residues. The germline V gene has CDR1 MNHEY and CDR2 SVGAGI. After removal of 8 bases from V and 4 bases from J, the junction contained 6 bases not matched to a gene. CDR3 DNA: TGTGCCAGCGGGGCAGGGGGCGCCTATGGCTACACCTTC. Protein product: CASGAGGAYGYTF.

The chain combines TRBV18 with TRBJ1-2; D is undetermined. Germline CDR1 KGHSH, CDR2 LQKENI. V lost 0 bases and J lost 10, with 15 bases in between. The CDR3 runs to 14 residues. The CDR3: CASSPPIDRGNYTF. The CDR3 DNA sequence: TGTGCCAGCTCACCACCGATAGACCGCGGTAACTACACCTTC.

The chain links TRBV19 to TRBJ2-7; 10 bases fit TRBD1. Trimming cost V 3 bases and J 2 bases; bases outside gene matches: 13. In germline, CDR1 is LNHDA, CDR2 SQIVND (reference sequence). The CDR3 runs to 18 residues. The CDR3 region has the DNA TGTGCCAGTAGTATGGGTGGAGGTCTGGGGACAGGGGCCTACGAGCAGTACTTC. Protein: CASSMGGGLGTGAYEQYF.

The chain has TRBV2 and TRBJ2-1, with 7 bases lining up with TRBD2. CDR1 SNHLY and CDR2 FYNNEI come from the germline V gene. This CDR3 contains 12 residues. The junction had 6 bases not matched to a gene; V was cut back by 9 bases and J by 7 bases. In DNA form, the CDR3 reads TGTGCCAGTTCCCCGGGGGGAAATGAGCAGTTCTTC. Amino acids: CASSPGGNEQFF. Supplemented by reference TRBV2 and TRBJ2-1, the full variable domain reads EPEVTQTPSHQVTQMGQEVILRCVPISNHLYFYWYRQILGQKVEFLVSFYNNEISEKSEIFDDQFSVERPDGSNFTLKIRSTKLEDSAMYFCASSPGGNEQFFGPGTRLTVL.

This clone was found a few times. The genes are TRBV7-8 and TRBJ2-7; 8 nucleotides agree with TRBD2. From germline, CDR1 is SGHVS and CDR2 FQNEAQ. Unmatched junction bases numbered 6, after V lost 3 bases and J lost 2 bases. This CDR3 has 15 amino acids. The CDR3 region has the DNA TGTGCCAGCAGCTTGAATCCGGGACTAGCCTACGAGCAGTACTTC. Translation gives CASSLNPGLAYEQYF.

The rearrangement uses TRBV3-1 (or the pseudogene TRBV3-2) and TRBJ1-2; 7 bases align to TRBD1. The germline gives CDR1 LGHDT, CDR2 YNNKEL (reference sequence). The CDR3 has 14 amino acids. The J segment lost 3 bases and the V segment lost 1 base, leaving 2 bases of the junction unmatched. The CDR3 reads CASSQATGDYGYTF. In nucleotides, the CDR3 is TGTGCCAGCAGCCAAGCTACAGGGGACTATGGCTACACCTTC.

This chain connects TRBV28 to TRBJ1-2; 7 nucleotides align to TRBD1. Losses at the gene ends were 8 bases for V and 5 bases for J; bases not matched to a gene: 14. There are 15 residues in the CDR3. Germline V gene data show CDR1 as MDHEN and CDR2 as SYDVKM. DNA for the CDR3: TGTGCCAGCGGCGGAAACAGGGGAGGTTTGTATGGCTACACCTTC. Amino acids: CASGGNRGGLYGYTF.

J is TRBJ2-3 and V is TRBV6-1, with D possibly being TRBD2 (6 bases). Trimming shortened V by 3 bases and J by 6 bases, and 13 bases separated the two germline ends. Germline V CDR1 and CDR2: MNHNS, SASEGT. The CDR3 extends over 14 amino acids. In nucleotides, the CDR3 is TGTGCCAGCAGTGAGGGGAGGCCACTGGATACGCAGTATTTT. As protein: CASSEGRPLDTQYF.

The V gene is TRBV3-1 (or the pseudogene TRBV3-2), the J gene TRBJ2-3; no reliable D call. Germline V gene data show CDR1 as LGHDT and CDR2 as YNNKEL (reference sequence). The CDR3 totals 13 residues. V lost 3 bases and J 4 bases, leaving 8 bases between the germline ends. The CDR3 protein is CASSHIGSDTQYF. The CDR3 DNA is TGTGCCAGCAGCCATATCGGTTCAGATACGCAGTATTTT.

The J gene is TRBJ2-1, the V gene TRBV11-3; D is undetermined. CDR1 is SGHNT and CDR2 is YENEEA in the germline V gene. With 11 bases removed from V and 8 bases from J, the gap between germline ends came to 13 bases. The CDR3 sequence is 11 residues long. CDR3 region: CAVTGCDEQFF. The CDR3 region has the DNA TGTGCCGTGACGGGTTGTGATGAGCAGTTCTTC.

The chain links TRBV5-6 to TRBJ1-1, with 9 bases that match TRBD1. The CDR3 contains 15 residues. V lost 4 bases to trimming and J lost 2 bases; unmatched junction nucleotides: 6. Germline CDR1 is SGHDT and CDR2 is YYEEEE. In DNA form, the CDR3 reads TGTGCCAGCAGCAGACGGACAGGGGTTAACACTGAAGCTTTCTTT. As protein: CASSRRTGVNTEAFF.

J is TRBJ2-7 and V is TRBV5-6; 7 positions agree with TRBD2. The CDR3 consists of 12 residues. Germline loops: CDR1 SGHDT, CDR2 YYEEEE. V lost 2 bases and J lost 6; bases outside the gene matches: 2. This CDR3 reads CASSFGGSEQYF. The CDR3 DNA reads TGTGCCAGCAGCTTCGGGGGGAGCGAGCAGTACTTC.

This chain uses TRBV6-1 with TRBJ2-7, with D maybe TRBD2 (7 bases). V lost 3 bases, J lost 2 bases, and 14 bases lay in between. Germline V gives CDR1 MNHNS, CDR2 SASEGT. The CDR3 runs 15 residues. As DNA, the CDR3 is TGTGCCAGCAGTGACCTTGTCGGGGGGCCCTACGAGCAGTACTTC. Amino acids: CASSDLVGGPYEQYF.

V gene TRBV5-1 combines with J gene TRBJ1-6; maybe TRBD1 (5 bases). The length of the CDR3 is 16 residues. V was trimmed by 1 base and J by 9 bases, leaving 17 bases between them. CDR1 SGHRS and CDR2 YFSETQ come from the germline V gene. The CDR3 protein is CASSLYTAGVGSPLHF. CDR3 sequence (DNA): TGCGCCAGCAGCTTGTATACGGCGGGGGTCGGTTCACCCCTCCACTTT.

This clone occurred once. This rearrangement joins TRBV5-3 to TRBJ1-2, with TRBD1 matching over 7 bases. TRBV5-3 is flagged as an ORF with uncertain function. The V gene end was trimmed by 2 bases and the J gene end by 10 bases; junction bases not matched to a gene: 8. The CDR3 has 13 amino acids. The CDR3 DNA reads as TGTGCCAGAAGCTTCGCGAAGGGGGCCGTCTACACCTTC. Encoded protein: CARSFAKGAVYTF.

The chain couples TRBV19 to TRBJ1-5; D gene unclear. V lost 3 bases and J 7 bases, leaving 13 bases between the germline ends. The length of the CDR3 is 14 residues. CDR1 and CDR2 from the germline V gene are LNHDA and SQIVND (reference sequence). Here the CDR3 DNA reads TGTGCCAGTAGTATCCCCGAGGGAGAGCAGCCCCAGCATTTT. Amino acid sequence: CASSIPEGEQPQHF.